Below are 8 T cell receptor beta chains sequenced from a single sample in a study of follicular helper T cells after annual influenza vaccination (dated by TCRdb to about 2017). The method was the immunoSEQ multiplex PCR assay. What TCRdb holds here is the immuneACCESS table cut down to in-frame rearrangements. Part of the clones is not present; checked against another copy, under half of the missing clones reflect an unresolved V gene, and the others are unexplained. For this sample there are nearly 10,000 clones; 83% appear just once. The ten biggest clones cover around 0.34% of the sample. The time point label corresponds to: 2014-2015 season, 7 days after vaccination. Sequenced material: CXCR5- memory CD4+ T cells sorted from blood, taken 7 days after influenza vaccination. The sample's cell subset or site label is to be understood as: CXCR5- memory CD4 T cells. The source is an adult who received the influenza vaccine.

The chain is built from TRBV5-6 and TRBJ2-2; no clear D gene. Germline V lookup: CDR1 SGHDT, CDR2 YYEEEE. CDR3 size: 15 residues. Deletions cut 1 base from V and 8 bases from J, with 15 bases between. The CDR3 reads CASSLWSGASGELFF. The CDR3 DNA sequence: TGTGCCAGCAGCTTGTGGTCAGGAGCTTCTGGGGAGCTGTTTTTT.

V gene TRBV6-5 combines with J gene TRBJ2-7; 9 bases are shared with TRBD1. The junction had 1 base not matched to a gene; V was cut back by 0 bases and J by 1 base. The CDR3 has 15 residues. Per the germline V gene, CDR1 is MNHEY and CDR2 is SVGAGI. This chain's CDR3 is CASSYSDRGSYEQYF. The CDR3 DNA reads as TGTGCCAGCAGTTACTCGGACAGGGGTTCCTACGAGCAGTACTTC.

V is TRBV9 and J is TRBJ1-1; D gene unclear. The CDR3 runs 11 residues. V gave up 0 bases and J gave up 7 bases, with 4 bases separating them. Germline loops: CDR1 SGDLS, CDR2 YYNGEE. This chain's CDR3 is CASSVGNEAFF. The CDR3 DNA follows: TGTGCCAGCAGCGTAGGGAATGAAGCTTTCTTT.

This clone was observed once. Relative to the germline gene, one junction end is altered; a read error may explain this. The gene calls are TRBV7-7 and TRBJ2-1, with TRBD2 identical over 12 bases. This CDR3 has 15 amino acids. Looked up from germline, CDR1 is SSHAT and CDR2 is FNYEAQ (reference sequence). The CDR3 region has the DNA TGTGCTAGCAGCTTCGGGACTAGCGGGTACAATGAGCAGTTCTTC. Translated: CASSFGTSGYNEQFF.

This sequence joins TRBV7-2 and TRBJ2-5; D is unclear. V was trimmed by 4 bases and J by 2 bases, leaving 2 bases between them. CDR1 and CDR2 (germline): SGHTA, FQGNSA. This CDR3 spans 11 amino acids. The CDR3 loop reads CASSSQETQYF. Here the CDR3 DNA reads TGTGCCAGCAGCTCTCAAGAGACCCAGTACTTC.

This chain joins TRBV7-9 and TRBJ1-3; TRBD1 aligns across 11 bases. This CDR3 has 19 amino acids. Germline loops: CDR1 SEHNR, CDR2 FQNEAQ (reference sequence). Trimming took 3 bases from V and 0 from J; bases not matched to a gene: 10. The CDR3: CASSFRTGGTKGSGNTIYF. Written as DNA, the CDR3 is TGTGCCAGCAGCTTTCGGACAGGGGGCACCAAAGGCTCTGGAAACACCATATATTTT.

The genes are TRBV7-8 and TRBJ1-5, with 10 bases identical to TRBD1. Germline-derived CDR1 and CDR2 are SGHVS and FQNEAQ. This CDR3 contains 16 residues. The V segment lost 5 bases and the J segment 2 bases; nucleotides outside the gene matches: 6. The CDR3 coding sequence is TGTGCCAGCAGCACGAGGGACAGGGGAGGCAATCAGCCCCAGCATTTT. Its protein product is CASSTRDRGGNQPQHF.

The chain carries TRBV2 and TRBJ1-2, with no clear D. Trimming left V 0 bases short and J 7 bases short, with 12 bases between. The CDR3 is 14 residues long. Per the germline V gene, CDR1 is SNHLY and CDR2 is FYNNEI. Here the CDR3 reads CASSEAEIGGGYTF. The CDR3 DNA follows: TGTGCCAGCAGTGAAGCCGAGATCGGAGGTGGCTACACCTTC.